The entry that follows covers one T cell receptor beta chain sequence. Its antigen is unknown. No much larger clone exists at a distance of one base, and base qualities are not known. The source of the sample is a study of T cell responses to AZD1222 COVID-19 vaccine (TCRdb year 2021). Regarding the study in general: A total of about 230 trial participants underwent TCR sequencing, of whom about 210 received two doses of AZD1222 and some 25 received two doses of the MenACWY control vaccine. Enrollment into the trials was organized by age into subgroups of 18-55, 56-69 and 70-plus years, and those subgroups contained roughly 160, 29 and 62 TCR-sequenced participants, respectively. The investigation overall reported the following: After two AZD1222 doses, both the breadth and the depth of spike-specific TCRs were significantly higher than at day 0 and than in MenACWY recipients. The whole spike protein was spanned by vaccine-associated CD4 TCRs, and dominant responses were seen in regions 160-218 and 743-854. Participants were mostly white British, with more females than males. The authors suggested clonal diversity may have been underestimated. Conclusions about previously exposed vaccinees were limited because only a handful of AZD1222 recipients were SARS-CoV-2 seropositive at baseline. The 56-69-year group was small, and its depth increase did not reach significance, likely because of low power. Because no day 14 peak-response samples were available, repertoires were characterized only after the peak T cell response. Reportedly, close to half of the unique spike-specific TCRs recognized epitopes lying outside the regions that are mutated in the B.1.351 and B.1.1.7 variants.

The time point label corresponds to: about 28 days (+/-7) after the second vaccine dose. AZD1222 recipients whose second dose came at about 4 weeks and those whose second dose came at about 12 weeks were combined into one group, since spike-specific TCR depth and breadth did not differ between the two schedules. Vaccinee samples came from UK trials COV001 and COV002, including a single-blind randomized controlled phase 2/3 trial of AZD1222 (ChAdOx1 nCoV-19) in healthy adults. For TCRbeta chain sequencing, PBMC samples were collected from trial participants at day 0 and at day 28 after the second dose. The CDR3 regions of human TCRbeta chains were analyzed by immunosequencing. Turning to the authors' computational methods: TCRs in the repertoires were compared against a reference library of SARS-CoV-2-specific TCRs that had been generated with the MIRA antigen-specificity platform. Breadth meant the fraction of unique TCRs that were SARS-CoV-2-associated, whereas depth meant the fraction of total T cells that were SARS-CoV-2-associated. Using the MIRA data, each spike-specific TCR was assigned both to the spike region to which the TCR was reactive and to a CD4 or CD8 class. Log10-transformed breadth and depth values were compared by one-way ANOVA with Sidak's multiple comparisons tests. TCRdb obtained this table from immuneACCESS and retained in-frame rearrangements with V and J assigned. These tables miss some clones; where compared with another copy, unresolved V genes account for less than half of the shortfall, and the remainder is unexplained. That table is the source of V, J and clone size, and D and trimming were worked out from the DNA. For this sample there are about 140,000 clones; around 92% appear just once. The top ten clones comprise about 3.7% of the sample.

Sequences were derived from peripheral blood, sampled 28 days after the second AZD1222 dose. The clonotype comes from an adult who received the AZD1222 COVID-19 vaccine.

The CDR3 in this case is CASSESTSGRVFF. Here is the DNA: TGTGCCAGCAGTGAGTCGACTAGCGGGAGGGTGTTCTTC. This chain joins TRBV6-4 to TRBJ2-1; 14 central nucleotides agree with TRBD2. Taken from the germline V gene, the CDR1 and CDR2 loops are MRHNA and SNTAGT. The CDR3 has 13 amino acids, counting the end cysteine and phenylalanine. Only the CDR3 portion is preserved as DNA: 39 bases, with reading frame beginning at the first base. V is cut back by 3 bases and J by 15 bases, with 4 bases in the junction unmatched.